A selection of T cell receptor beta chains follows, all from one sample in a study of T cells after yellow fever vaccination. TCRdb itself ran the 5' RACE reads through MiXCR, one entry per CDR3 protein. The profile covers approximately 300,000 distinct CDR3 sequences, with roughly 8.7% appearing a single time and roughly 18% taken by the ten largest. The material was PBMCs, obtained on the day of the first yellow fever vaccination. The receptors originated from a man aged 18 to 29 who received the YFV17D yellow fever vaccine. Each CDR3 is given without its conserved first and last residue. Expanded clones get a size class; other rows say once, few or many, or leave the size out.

CDR3aa: ASSRYRGASPLH
abundance: few
v_gene: TRBV5-6

CDR3aa: ASSLAVGGQLQY
abundance: many
v_gene: TRBV12-3/TRBV12-4

CDR3aa: SAGGGVDQPQH
abundance: few
v_gene: TRBV20-1

CDR3aa: ASSPGPDGEQF
abundance: few
v_gene: TRBV6-5

CDR3aa: ASSVLAGGYTEAF
abundance: -
v_gene: TRBV6-5

CDR3aa: AIQGTGELF
abundance: many
v_gene: TRBV10-3

CDR3aa: ASSEKASGPGDTQY
abundance: few
v_gene: TRBV2

CDR3aa: ASSLALTLGYGYT
abundance: many
v_gene: TRBV7-2

CDR3aa: ASSLNQGFLREQY
abundance: few
v_gene: TRBV5-4

CDR3aa: ASSARSSGGSGEQY
abundance: many
v_gene: TRBV9

CDR3aa: ASKGDLYGYT
abundance: -
v_gene: TRBV19

CDR3aa: ASSQEVWSEQF
abundance: few
v_gene: TRBV4-3

CDR3aa: ATSRAPSGGQPQH
abundance: many
v_gene: TRBV15

CDR3aa: ASSFSRWGSGEAF
abundance: many
v_gene: TRBV7-9

CDR3aa: SADPVTINEQF
abundance: few
v_gene: TRBV20-1

CDR3aa: SAIPQGNSPLH
abundance: few
v_gene: TRBV20-1

CDR3aa: ASSPRGPISGANVLT
abundance: -
v_gene: TRBV5-4

CDR3aa: ASSQDGAGAFYNEQF
abundance: many
v_gene: TRBV4-3

CDR3aa: ASSEGLSNQPQH
abundance: few
v_gene: TRBV2

CDR3aa: ASSVSLNTGELF
abundance: few
v_gene: TRBV6-1

CDR3aa: ASRKPGQGISGYT
abundance: -
v_gene: TRBV4-1

CDR3aa: SAHPPGVGKETQY
abundance: -
v_gene: TRBV20-1

CDR3aa: SARLGGNEQF
abundance: few
v_gene: TRBV20-1

CDR3aa: ASSLGGTADTQY
abundance: once
v_gene: TRBV5-1

CDR3aa: ATSRTTQETQY
abundance: many
v_gene: TRBV15

CDR3aa: ATSRDYFPGEGYT
abundance: many
v_gene: TRBV15

CDR3aa: SARDRGQGAVQDLH
abundance: -
v_gene: TRBV20-1

CDR3aa: ASSVGGGSGANVLT
abundance: few
v_gene: TRBV9

CDR3aa: ASSGGRQGFVNEQY
abundance: -
v_gene: TRBV7-6

CDR3aa: ASRRGGGQGYT
abundance: -
v_gene: TRBV7-9

CDR3aa: ASSPWGTGVASTNEKLF
abundance: few
v_gene: TRBV4-2

CDR3aa: ASTGTGGAYNEQF
abundance: few
v_gene: TRBV19

CDR3aa: ASSNSYEQY
abundance: many
v_gene: TRBV7-9

CDR3aa: ASSLGSGDFYGYT
abundance: many
v_gene: TRBV5-1

CDR3aa: ASSLDGQETQY
abundance: few
v_gene: TRBV5-1

CDR3aa: ASSLVALNSPLH
abundance: -
v_gene: TRBV12-3/TRBV12-4

CDR3aa: ASSSISGTSYEQY
abundance: many
v_gene: TRBV11-2

CDR3aa: ASSQRQGTDQPQH
abundance: few
v_gene: TRBV6-2/TRBV6-3

CDR3aa: ASSEIATDTQY
abundance: -
v_gene: TRBV6-1

CDR3aa: SVGVRRGETQY
abundance: many
v_gene: TRBV29-1

CDR3aa: SAKTPPGNYGYT
abundance: -
v_gene: TRBV20-1

CDR3aa: ASSPIRGRETQY
abundance: -
v_gene: TRBV6-1

CDR3aa: ASSLRGLVIPGPNNEQF
abundance: few
v_gene: TRBV28

CDR3aa: ASSNYRGRDGYT
abundance: many
v_gene: TRBV7-2

CDR3aa: ASSFSPLGTGSYNEQF
abundance: -
v_gene: TRBV5-1

CDR3aa: ASSLMTGKEAF
abundance: -
v_gene: TRBV11-2

CDR3aa: SVKKGDMSYEQY
abundance: -
v_gene: TRBV29-1

CDR3aa: ASRRIEGPRTDTQY
abundance: -
v_gene: TRBV5-4

CDR3aa: ASTFDKGYGYT
abundance: many
v_gene: TRBV12-3/TRBV12-4

CDR3aa: ASSPTLSDTQY
abundance: few
v_gene: TRBV4-2

CDR3aa: ASSPLSGGPTDTQY
abundance: few
v_gene: TRBV14

CDR3aa: ASSHIGQGRLAQY
abundance: few
v_gene: TRBV4-1

CDR3aa: ATSRGLTGGGQPQH
abundance: many
v_gene: TRBV15

CDR3aa: ASSSRGEQPQH
abundance: few
v_gene: TRBV7-2

CDR3aa: ASRAGQGWTGELF
abundance: -
v_gene: TRBV6-2/TRBV6-3

CDR3aa: ASTPGGERLNYGYT
abundance: -
v_gene: TRBV6-1

CDR3aa: ASTRITGELF
abundance: -
v_gene: TRBV2

CDR3aa: ASSLEGGRWNEQF
abundance: -
v_gene: TRBV7-3